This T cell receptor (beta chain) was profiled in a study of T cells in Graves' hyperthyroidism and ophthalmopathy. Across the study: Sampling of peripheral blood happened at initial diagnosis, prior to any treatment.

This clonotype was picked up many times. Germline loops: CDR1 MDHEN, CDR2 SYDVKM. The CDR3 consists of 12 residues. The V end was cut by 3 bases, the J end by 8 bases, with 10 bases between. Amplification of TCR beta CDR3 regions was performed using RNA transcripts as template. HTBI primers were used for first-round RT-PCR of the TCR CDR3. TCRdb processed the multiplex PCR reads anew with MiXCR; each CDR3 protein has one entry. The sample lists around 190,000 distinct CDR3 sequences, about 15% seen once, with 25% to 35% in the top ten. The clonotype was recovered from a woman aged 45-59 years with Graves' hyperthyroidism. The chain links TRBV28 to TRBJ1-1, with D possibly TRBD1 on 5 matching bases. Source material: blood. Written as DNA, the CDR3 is TGTGCCAGCAGTTTGGGACGGCGGGAAGCTTTCTTT. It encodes CASSLGRREAFF.